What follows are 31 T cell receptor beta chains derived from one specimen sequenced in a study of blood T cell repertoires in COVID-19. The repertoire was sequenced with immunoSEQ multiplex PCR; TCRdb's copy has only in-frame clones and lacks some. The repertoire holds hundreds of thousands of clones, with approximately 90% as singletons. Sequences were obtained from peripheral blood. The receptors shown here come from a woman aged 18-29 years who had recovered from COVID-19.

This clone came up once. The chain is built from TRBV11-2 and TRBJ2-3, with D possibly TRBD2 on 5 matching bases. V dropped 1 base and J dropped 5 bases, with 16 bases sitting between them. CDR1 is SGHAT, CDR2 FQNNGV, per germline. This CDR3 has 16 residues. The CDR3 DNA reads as TGTGCCAGCAGCTTAGGTGCGGGCACGGACGGAGATACGCAGTATTTT. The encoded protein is CASSLGAGTDGDTQYF. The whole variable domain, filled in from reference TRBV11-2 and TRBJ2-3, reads EAGVAQSPRYKIIEKRQSVAFWCNPISGHATLYWYQQILGQGPKLLIQFQNNGVVDDSQLPKDRFSAERLKGVDSTLKIQPAKLEDSAVYLCASSLGAGTDGDTQYFGPGTRLTVL.

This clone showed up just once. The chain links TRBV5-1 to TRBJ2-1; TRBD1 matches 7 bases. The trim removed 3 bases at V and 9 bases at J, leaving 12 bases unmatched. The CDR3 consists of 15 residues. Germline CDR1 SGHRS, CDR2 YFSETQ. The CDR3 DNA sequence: TGCGCCAGCAGCTATAGACAGGGCCCCTCGGGTGAGCAGTTCTTC. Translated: CASSYRQGPSGEQFF.

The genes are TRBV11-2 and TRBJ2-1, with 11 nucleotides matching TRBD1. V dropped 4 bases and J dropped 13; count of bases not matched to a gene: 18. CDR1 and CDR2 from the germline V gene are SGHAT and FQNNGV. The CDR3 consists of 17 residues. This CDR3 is CASSSTGRTGGASVQFF. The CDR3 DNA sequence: TGTGCCAGCAGCTCAACCGGGAGGACAGGGGGCGCGTCGGTACAGTTCTTC.

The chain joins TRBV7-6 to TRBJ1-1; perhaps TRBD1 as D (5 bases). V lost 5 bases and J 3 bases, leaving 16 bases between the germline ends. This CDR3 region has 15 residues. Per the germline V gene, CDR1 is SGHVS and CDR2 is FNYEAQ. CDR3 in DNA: TGTGCCAGCAGCCCGGGGGGGAGGCGGGACACTGAAGCTTTCTTT. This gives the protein CASSPGGRRDTEAFF.

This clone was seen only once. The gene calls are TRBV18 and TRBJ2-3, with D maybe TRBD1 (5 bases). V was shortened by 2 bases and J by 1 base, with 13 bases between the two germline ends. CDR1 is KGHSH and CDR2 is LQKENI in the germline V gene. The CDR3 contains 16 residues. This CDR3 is CASSPTTGLGTDTQYF. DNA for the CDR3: TGTGCCAGCTCACCAACTACAGGTCTTGGCACAGATACGCAGTATTTT.

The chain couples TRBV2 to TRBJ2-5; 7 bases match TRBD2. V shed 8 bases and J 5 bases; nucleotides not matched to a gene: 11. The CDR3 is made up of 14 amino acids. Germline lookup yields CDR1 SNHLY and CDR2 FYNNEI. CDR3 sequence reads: CASSEGRVDETQYF. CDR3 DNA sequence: TGTGCCAGCTCCGAGGGGAGGGTGGACGAGACCCAGTACTTC.

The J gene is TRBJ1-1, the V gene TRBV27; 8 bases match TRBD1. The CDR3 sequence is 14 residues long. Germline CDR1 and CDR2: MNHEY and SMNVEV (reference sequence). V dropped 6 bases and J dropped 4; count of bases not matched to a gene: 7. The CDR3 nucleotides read TGTGCCAGCAGAGTGACAGGGGATAGCACTGAAGCTTTCTTT. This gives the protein CASRVTGDSTEAFF.

This CDR3 reads CASRSPLLATRADTQYF. DNA of the CDR3: TGTGCCAGCCGTTCCCCTCTACTAGCGACCCGGGCAGATACGCAGTATTTT. V is TRBV6-2 or TRBV6-3 and J is TRBJ2-3; TRBD2 aligns across 7 bases. The CDR3 totals 17 residues. Losses at the gene ends were 8 bases for V and 4 bases for J; bases not matched to a gene: 18. The germline V gene encodes CDR1 MNHEY and CDR2 SVGEGT.

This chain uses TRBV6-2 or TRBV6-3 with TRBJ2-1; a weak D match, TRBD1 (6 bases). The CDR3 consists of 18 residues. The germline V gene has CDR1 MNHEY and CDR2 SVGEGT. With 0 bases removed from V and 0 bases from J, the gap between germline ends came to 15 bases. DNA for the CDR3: TGTGCCAGCAGTTACTCGGTGAAGGGGGAAAGCTCCTACAATGAGCAGTTCTTC. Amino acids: CASSYSVKGESSYNEQFF.

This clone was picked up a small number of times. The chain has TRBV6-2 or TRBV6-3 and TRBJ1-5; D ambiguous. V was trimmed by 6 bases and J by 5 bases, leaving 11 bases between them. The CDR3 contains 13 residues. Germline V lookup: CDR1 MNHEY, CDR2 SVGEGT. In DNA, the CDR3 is TGTGCCAGCAGCTATAATTTTGATCAGCCCCAGCATTTT. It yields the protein CASSYNFDQPQHF.

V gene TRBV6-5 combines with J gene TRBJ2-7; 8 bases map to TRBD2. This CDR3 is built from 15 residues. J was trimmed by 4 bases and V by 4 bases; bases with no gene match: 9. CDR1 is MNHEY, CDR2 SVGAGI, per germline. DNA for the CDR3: TGTGCCAGCAGTTTAGGGCCCGGGGGGGTATACGAGCAGTACGTC. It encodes CASSLGPGGVYEQYV.

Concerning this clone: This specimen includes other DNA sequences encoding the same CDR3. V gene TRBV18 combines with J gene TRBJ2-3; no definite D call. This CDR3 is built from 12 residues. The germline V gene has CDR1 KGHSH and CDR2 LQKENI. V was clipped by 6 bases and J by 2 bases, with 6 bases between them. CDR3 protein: CASSLSTDTQYF. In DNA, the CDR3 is TGTGCCAGCTCCCTATCCACAGATACGCAGTATTTT.

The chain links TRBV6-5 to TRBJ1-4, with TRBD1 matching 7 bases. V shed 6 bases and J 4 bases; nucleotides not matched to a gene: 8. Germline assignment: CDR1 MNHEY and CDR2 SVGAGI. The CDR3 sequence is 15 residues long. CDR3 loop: CASSPAGGSNEKLFF. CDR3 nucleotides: TGTGCCAGCAGCCCGGCAGGGGGGAGTAATGAAAAACTGTTTTTT.

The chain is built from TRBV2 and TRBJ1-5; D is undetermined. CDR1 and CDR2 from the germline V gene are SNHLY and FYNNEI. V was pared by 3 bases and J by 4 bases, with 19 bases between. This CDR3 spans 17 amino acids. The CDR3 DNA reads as TGTGCCAGCAGTGATCTAGGTTTGAAAGGTGTAAATCAGCCCCAGCATTTT. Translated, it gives CASSDLGLKGVNQPQHF.

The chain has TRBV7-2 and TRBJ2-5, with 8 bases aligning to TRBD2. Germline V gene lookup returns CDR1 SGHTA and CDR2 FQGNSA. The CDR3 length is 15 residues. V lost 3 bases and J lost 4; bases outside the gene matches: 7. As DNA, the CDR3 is TGTGCCAGCAGCTTGTCGGGAGGGCCGCCAGAGACCCAGTACTTC. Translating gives CASSLSGGPPETQYF.

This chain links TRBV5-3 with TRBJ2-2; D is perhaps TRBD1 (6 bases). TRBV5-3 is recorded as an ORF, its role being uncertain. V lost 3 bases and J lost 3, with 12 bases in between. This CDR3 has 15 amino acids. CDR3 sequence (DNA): TGTGCCAGAAGCTCCGACAGGACGGACACCGGGGAGCTGTTTTTT. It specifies CARSSDRTDTGELFF.

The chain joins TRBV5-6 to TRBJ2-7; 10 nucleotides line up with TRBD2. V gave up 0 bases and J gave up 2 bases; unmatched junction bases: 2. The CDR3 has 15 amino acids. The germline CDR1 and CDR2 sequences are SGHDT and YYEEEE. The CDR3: CASSLGLAGPYEQYV. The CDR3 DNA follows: TGTGCCAGCAGCTTGGGACTAGCGGGTCCCTACGAGCAGTACGTC.

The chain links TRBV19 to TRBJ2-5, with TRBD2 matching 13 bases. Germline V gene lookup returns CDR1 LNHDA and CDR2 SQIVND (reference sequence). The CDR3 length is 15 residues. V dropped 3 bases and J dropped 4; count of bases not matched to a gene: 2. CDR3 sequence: CASSMRLAGGETQYF. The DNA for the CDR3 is TGTGCCAGTAGTATGAGACTAGCGGGAGGAGAGACCCAGTACTTC.

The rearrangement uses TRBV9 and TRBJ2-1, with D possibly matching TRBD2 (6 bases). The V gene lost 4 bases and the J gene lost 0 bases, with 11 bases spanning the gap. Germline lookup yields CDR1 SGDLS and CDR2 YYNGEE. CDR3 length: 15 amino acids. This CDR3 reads CASSRRTISYNEQFF. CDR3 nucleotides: TGTGCCAGCAGCCGACGGACTATCTCCTACAATGAGCAGTTCTTC.

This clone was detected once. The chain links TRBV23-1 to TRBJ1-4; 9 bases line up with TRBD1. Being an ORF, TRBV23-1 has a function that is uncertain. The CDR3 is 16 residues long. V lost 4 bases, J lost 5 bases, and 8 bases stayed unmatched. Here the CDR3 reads CASSLGDRVRNEKLFF. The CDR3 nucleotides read TGCGCCAGCAGTCTGGGGGACAGGGTTCGGAATGAAAAACTGTTTTTT.

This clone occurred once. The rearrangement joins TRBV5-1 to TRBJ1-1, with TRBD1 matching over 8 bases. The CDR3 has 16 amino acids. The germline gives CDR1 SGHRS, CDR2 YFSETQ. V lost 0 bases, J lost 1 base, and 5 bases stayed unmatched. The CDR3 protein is CASSLAGTGKNTEAFF. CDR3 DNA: TGCGCCAGCAGCTTGGCGGGGACAGGAAAGAACACTGAAGCTTTCTTT. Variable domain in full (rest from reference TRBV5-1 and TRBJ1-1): KAGVTQTPRYLIKTRGQQVTLSCSPISGHRSVSWYQQTPGQGLQFLFEYFSETQRNKGNFPGRFSGRQFSNSRSEMNVSTLELGDSALYLCASSLAGTGKNTEAFFGQGTRLTVV.

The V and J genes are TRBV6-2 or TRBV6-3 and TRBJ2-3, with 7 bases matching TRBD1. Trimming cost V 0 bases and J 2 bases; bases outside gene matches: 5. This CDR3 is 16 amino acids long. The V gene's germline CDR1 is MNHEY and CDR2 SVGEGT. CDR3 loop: CASSYSETGNTDTQYF. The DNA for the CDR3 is TGTGCCAGCAGTTACTCGGAGACAGGGAACACAGATACGCAGTATTTT.

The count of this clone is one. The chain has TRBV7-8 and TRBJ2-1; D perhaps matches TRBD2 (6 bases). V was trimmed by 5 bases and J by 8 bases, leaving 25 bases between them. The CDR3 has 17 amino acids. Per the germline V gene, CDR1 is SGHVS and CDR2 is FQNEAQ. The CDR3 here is CASSRQFSIAAADEQFF. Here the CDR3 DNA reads TGTGCCAGCAGCCGACAGTTCTCAATAGCGGCGGCTGATGAGCAGTTCTTC. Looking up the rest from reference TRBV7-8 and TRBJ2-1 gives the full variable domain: GAGVSQSPRYKVAKRGQDVALRCDPISGHVSLFWYQQALGQGPEFLTYFQNEAQLDKSGLPSDRFFAERPEGSVSTLKIQRTQQEDSAVYLCASSRQFSIAAADEQFFGPGTRLTVL.

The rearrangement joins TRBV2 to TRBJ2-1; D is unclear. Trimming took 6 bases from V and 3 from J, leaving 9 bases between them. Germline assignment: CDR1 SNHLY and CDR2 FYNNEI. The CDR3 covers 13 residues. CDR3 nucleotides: TGTGCCAGCAGCCCGGGTTACTACAATGAGCAGTTCTTC. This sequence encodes CASSPGYYNEQFF. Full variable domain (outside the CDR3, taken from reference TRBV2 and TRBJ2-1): EPEVTQTPSHQVTQMGQEVILRCVPISNHLYFYWYRQILGQKVEFLVSFYNNEISEKSEIFDDQFSVERPDGSNFTLKIRSTKLEDSAMYFCASSPGYYNEQFFGPGTRLTVL.

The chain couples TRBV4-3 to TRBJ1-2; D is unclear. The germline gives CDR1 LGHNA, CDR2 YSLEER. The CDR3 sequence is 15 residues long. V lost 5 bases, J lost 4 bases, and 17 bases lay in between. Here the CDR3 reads CASSSRIEDTYGYTF. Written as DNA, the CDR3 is TGCGCCAGCAGCTCACGGATCGAGGATACCTATGGCTACACCTTC.

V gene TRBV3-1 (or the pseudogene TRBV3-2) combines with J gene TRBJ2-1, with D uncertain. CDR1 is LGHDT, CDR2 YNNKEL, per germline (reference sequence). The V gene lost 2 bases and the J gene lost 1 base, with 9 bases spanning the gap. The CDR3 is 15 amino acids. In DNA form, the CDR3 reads TGTGCCAGCAGCCAAACAACCGGGTCCTACAATGAGCAGTTCTTC. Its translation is CASSQTTGSYNEQFF.

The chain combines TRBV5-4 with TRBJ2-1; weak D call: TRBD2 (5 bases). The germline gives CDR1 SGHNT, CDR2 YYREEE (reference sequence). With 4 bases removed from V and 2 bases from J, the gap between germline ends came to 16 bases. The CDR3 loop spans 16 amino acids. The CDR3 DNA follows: TGTGCCAGCAGCCCTGGGAACGGGGTGCCCTACAATGAGCAGTTCTTC. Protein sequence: CASSPGNGVPYNEQFF. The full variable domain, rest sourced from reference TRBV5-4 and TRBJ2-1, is ETGVTQSPTHLIKTRGQQVTLRCSSQSGHNTVSWYQQALGQGPQFIFQYYREEENGRGNFPPRFSGLQFPNYSSELNVNALELDDSALYLCASSPGNGVPYNEQFFGPGTRLTVL.

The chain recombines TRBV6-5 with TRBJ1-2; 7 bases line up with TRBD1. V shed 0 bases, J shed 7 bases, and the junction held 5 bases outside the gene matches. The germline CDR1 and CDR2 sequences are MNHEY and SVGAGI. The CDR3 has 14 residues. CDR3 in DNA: TGTGCCAGCAGTTACTCGCAAGGGGGCGGTGGCTACACCTTC. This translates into CASSYSQGGGGYTF.

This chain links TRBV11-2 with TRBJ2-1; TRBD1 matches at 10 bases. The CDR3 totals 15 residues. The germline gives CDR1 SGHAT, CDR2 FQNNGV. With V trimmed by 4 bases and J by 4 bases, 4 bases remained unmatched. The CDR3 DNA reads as TGTGCCAGCAGCTCCGGACAGGGGGTTTACAATGAGCAGTTCTTC. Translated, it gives CASSSGQGVYNEQFF.

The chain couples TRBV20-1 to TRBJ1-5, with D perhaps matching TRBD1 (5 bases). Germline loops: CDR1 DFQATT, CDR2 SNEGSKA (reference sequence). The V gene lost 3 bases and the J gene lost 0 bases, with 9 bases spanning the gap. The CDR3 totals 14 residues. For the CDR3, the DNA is TGCAGTGCTAGTTTAGACAGTAGCAATCAGCCCCAGCATTTT. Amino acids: CSASLDSSNQPQHF.

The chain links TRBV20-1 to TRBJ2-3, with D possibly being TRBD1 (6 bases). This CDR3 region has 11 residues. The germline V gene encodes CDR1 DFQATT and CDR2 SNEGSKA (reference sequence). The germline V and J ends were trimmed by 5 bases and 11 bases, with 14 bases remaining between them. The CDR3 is CSAVGDIRQYF. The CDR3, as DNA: TGCAGTGCTGTCGGGGACATCAGGCAGTATTTT.